Listed below are T cell receptor beta chains from one sample, sequenced in a study of T cell repertoires in cytomegalovirus infection. MiXCR, run by TCRdb on the reads, gives a single entry per CDR3 protein. The table lists a few hundred thousand distinct CDR3 sequences, roughly an eighth of them singletons. Sequenced sample: PBMCs. The receptors here all came from a human donor in good health (CMV status not recorded). Some clones in this sample may be carry-over from other donors' samples. The CDR3 runs from the conserved cysteine through the conserved F or W. A D gene is named only where the DNA matches it firmly. Only part of the rows carry a size: once, few, many, or a class if the clone is expanded.

J gene	D gene	V gene	clone size	CDR3 protein	CDR3 DNA
TRBJ1-5	TRBD1	TRBV28	few	CASSSPGGNQPQHF	TGTGCCAGCAGTTCCCCAGGGGGTAATCAGCCCCAGCATTTT
TRBJ2-1	NA	TRBV14	NA	CASSQSPGGMEFF	TGTGCCAGCAGCCAATCACCAGGGGGGATGGAGTTCTTC
TRBJ2-5	NA	TRBV29-1	NA	CSVGDFQETQYF	TGCAGCGTTGGGGACTTCCAAGAGACCCAGTACTTC
TRBJ2-2	NA	TRBV18	few	CASSPREHAGELFF	TGTGCCAGCTCACCCAGGGAGCACGCGGGGGAGCTGTTTTTT
TRBJ1-5	TRBD1	TRBV4-2	many	CASSQAGTGFQPQHF	TGTGCCAGCAGCCAAGCCGGGACAGGTTTTCAGCCCCAGCATTTT
TRBJ2-5	NA	TRBV20-1	NA	CSARDPRQETQYF	TGCAGTGCTAGAGATCCCAGACAAGAGACCCAGTACTTC
TRBJ2-7	TRBD1	TRBV19	few	CASSDRGNIYEQYF	TGTGCCAGTAGTGACAGGGGGAATATCTACGAGCAGTACTTC
TRBJ2-5	NA	TRBV7-2	many	CASSPPGGIQETQYF	TGTGCCAGCAGCCCCCCTGGGGGGATTCAAGAGACCCAGTACTTC
TRBJ2-1	TRBD2	TRBV10-3	many	CAINPGEGYNEQFF	TGTGCCATCAATCCGGGGGAGGGCTACAATGAGCAGTTCTTC
TRBJ1-2	TRBD1	TRBV12-3/TRBV12-4	many	CATTGGAARGYTF	TGTGCCACGACAGGGGGCGCCGCGAGGGGCTACACCTTC
TRBJ2-1	NA	TRBV5-1	NA	CASSSNEASSYNEQFF	TGCGCCAGCAGCTCAAACGAAGCGAGCTCCTACAATGAGCAGTTCTTC
TRBJ1-2	NA	TRBV6-2/TRBV6-3	many	CASSSGGEYGYTF	TGTGCCAGCAGCTCTGGGGGGGAGTATGGCTACACCTTC
TRBJ2-1	NA	TRBV9	NA	CASRPWGESVDEQFF	TGTGCCAGCAGACCTTGGGGGGAATCCGTTGATGAGCAGTTCTTC
TRBJ2-1	NA	TRBV6-5	NA	CASRYLRAGDYNEQFF	TGTGCCAGCAGATATCTCCGAGCGGGTGATTACAATGAGCAGTTCTTC
TRBJ2-5	NA	TRBV6-1	few	CARSQIGSQETQYF	TGTGCCAGATCCCAAATCGGATCTCAAGAGACCCAGTACTTC
TRBJ2-3	TRBD2	TRBV12-3/TRBV12-4	many	CASIQELAGSTDTQYF	TGTGCCAGCATTCAGGAACTAGCGGGGTCCACAGATACGCAGTATTTT
TRBJ1-2	NA	TRBV25-1	NA	CASSGDIPGIGNGYTF	TGTGCCAGCAGTGGGGACATACCAGGAATAGGCAATGGCTACACCTTC
TRBJ2-1	TRBD2	TRBV20-1	NA	CSARVPAGGTYNEQFF	TGCAGTGCTAGAGTGCCAGCGGGAGGGACCTACAATGAGCAGTTCTTC
TRBJ2-1	TRBD2	TRBV7-6	many	CASSSLAGGYNEQFF	TGTGCCAGCAGTTCACTAGCGGGAGGCTACAATGAGCAGTTCTTC
TRBJ1-2	TRBD1	TRBV19	few	CASIQDREHGYTF	TGTGCCAGTATACAGGACAGGGAGCATGGCTACACCTTC
TRBJ2-2	NA	TRBV14	few	CASSQRQGITGELFF	TGTGCCAGCAGCCAGCGTCAGGGCATCACCGGGGAGCTGTTTTTT
TRBJ2-3	TRBD2	TRBV19	few	CASGSGIGSTDTQYF	TGTGCCAGTGGTAGCGGGATCGGTAGCACAGATACGCAGTATTTT
TRBJ2-1	NA	TRBV12-3/TRBV12-4	many	CASSRPRQSYNEQFF	TGTGCCAGCAGTAGGCCTAGACAGTCCTACAATGAGCAGTTCTTC
TRBJ2-1	TRBD1	TRBV7-2	NA	CASSLTGFYYEQFF	TGTGCCAGCAGCTTGACAGGGTTCTACTATGAGCAGTTCTTC
TRBJ2-7	NA	TRBV14	few	CASSQAPGPYEQYF	TGTGCCAGCAGCCAAGCCCCAGGGCCCTACGAGCAGTACTTC
TRBJ2-3	TRBD1	TRBV7-9	many	CASSTSWDSPDTQYF	TGTGCCAGCAGCACATCCTGGGACAGCCCAGATACGCAGTATTTT
TRBJ2-1	TRBD2	TRBV6-2/TRBV6-3	many	CASSPEGSGTRDEQFF	TGTGCCAGCAGCCCTGAGGGTAGCGGGACTCGCGATGAGCAGTTCTTC
TRBJ2-1	TRBD2	TRBV6-2/TRBV6-3	many	CASRVAGAFDNEQFF	TGTGCCAGCAGGGTAGCGGGAGCCTTCGACAATGAGCAGTTCTTC
TRBJ2-1	TRBD2	TRBV7-6	many	CASSFGGPGTSGNEQFF	TGTGCCAGCAGCTTTGGGGGACCCGGGACTAGCGGCAATGAGCAGTTCTTC
TRBJ1-1	NA	TRBV9	few	CASSVSTVNTEAFF	TGTGCCAGCAGCGTGAGCACCGTGAACACTGAAGCTTTCTTT
TRBJ2-5	TRBD2	TRBV11-2	many	CASSPVLASARGVAETQYF	TGTGCCAGCAGCCCGGTTCTAGCTTCGGCGCGGGGGGTAGCAGAGACCCAGTACTTC
TRBJ1-2	NA	TRBV7-2	many	CASSSRSGPNNYGYTF	TGTGCCAGCAGTTCTCGCAGCGGGCCGAATAACTATGGCTACACCTTC
TRBJ2-1	NA	TRBV4-3	few	CASSQRGGNNEQFF	TGCGCCAGCAGCCAACGAGGGGGTAACAATGAGCAGTTCTTC
TRBJ2-2	NA	TRBV14	NA	CASSQEMNTGELFF	TGTGCCAGCAGCCAAGAAATGAACACCGGGGAGCTGTTTTTT
TRBJ1-5	NA	TRBV6-5	few	CASSSSVGASNQPQHF	TGTGCCAGCAGCTCCTCGGTGGGCGCAAGCAATCAGCCCCAGCATTTT
TRBJ2-6	TRBD1	TRBV10-3	NA	CAISELGQAGANVLTF	TGTGCCATCAGTGAGTTGGGACAGGCTGGGGCCAACGTCCTGACTTTC
TRBJ2-3	NA	TRBV6-2/TRBV6-3	many	CASSYPSEISNRDTQYF	TGTGCCAGCAGTTACCCCTCGGAGATCAGCAATCGGGATACGCAGTATTTT
TRBJ1-6	NA	TRBV5-5	few	CASSLNSGNSPLHF	TGTGCCAGCAGCTTGAACTCAGGGAATTCACCCCTCCACTTT
TRBJ2-7	TRBD2	TRBV11-2	many	CASRPGLAGAKQYF	TGTGCCAGCAGACCGGGACTAGCGGGAGCGAAGCAGTACTTC
TRBJ2-7	NA	TRBV5-1	many	CASSPRDISYHSYEQYF	TGCGCCAGCAGCCCCCGAGACATCAGCTACCACTCCTACGAGCAGTACTTC
TRBJ2-5	NA	TRBV28	medium-sized	CASSLGQETQYF	TGTGCCAGCAGTTTAGGTCAAGAGACCCAGTACTTC
TRBJ2-5	TRBD1	TRBV7-2	many	CASSHRDRQETQYF	TGTGCCAGCAGCCACCGGGACAGGCAAGAGACCCAGTACTTC
TRBJ2-1	NA	TRBV12-3/TRBV12-4	many	CASSLRQGQDEQFF	TGTGCCAGCAGTTTACGCCAGGGTCAGGATGAGCAGTTCTTC
TRBJ1-4	TRBD1	TRBV7-8	many	CASSPTGGGEKLFF	TGTGCCAGCAGCCCCACAGGGGGGGGGGAAAAACTGTTTTTT
TRBJ2-7	TRBD1	TRBV28	NA	CDSRGQGAYEQYF	TGTGACAGCAGGGGACAGGGGGCGTACGAGCAGTACTTC
TRBJ1-1	NA	TRBV20-1	few	CSARDRMERNTEAFF	TGCAGTGCTAGAGATCGTATGGAAAGGAACACTGAAGCTTTCTTT
TRBJ2-1	TRBD2	TRBV7-9	NA	CASSHASGRPHEQFF	TGTGCCAGCAGCCACGCTAGCGGGAGACCCCATGAGCAGTTCTTC
TRBJ2-5	NA	TRBV7-9	many	CASSFQGSETQYF	TGTGCCAGCAGCTTCCAGGGTTCAGAGACCCAGTACTTC
TRBJ1-2	NA	TRBV25-1	many	CASSKNIPGYGYTF	TGTGCCAGCAGTAAGAACATCCCAGGCTATGGCTACACCTTC
TRBJ2-2	TRBD2	TRBV7-8	many	CASSPWTGLALGELFF	TGTGCCAGCAGCCCCTGGACGGGACTAGCGCTTGGGGAGCTGTTTTTT
TRBJ2-7	TRBD1	TRBV2	NA	CASSNDRGYEQYF	TGTGCCAGCAGTAACGACAGGGGCTACGAGCAGTACTTC
TRBJ2-5	TRBD1	TRBV10-2	many	CASSHGTGQETQYF	TGCGCCAGCAGCCACGGGACAGGACAAGAGACCCAGTACTTC